These 28 T cell receptor beta chains were sequenced from one sample in a study of OX40 agonist ivuxolimab in advanced cancers. The data were produced by immunoSEQ multiplex PCR, yet TCRdb's version contains in-frame clones alone and is incomplete. The table lists roughly 70,000 clones, roughly 87% of them singletons, with approximately 4% in the top ten. The sequencing used CD4+ or CD8+ T cells sorted from blood, collected in a trial of the OX40 agonist ivuxolimab. The receptors come from an adult with an advanced solid tumor such as melanoma, head and neck, liver or kidney cancer.

The rearrangement uses TRBV18 and TRBJ2-7; D possibly uses TRBD1 or TRBD2 (5 bases each). V shed 3 bases and J shed 3 bases, with 21 bases lying between them. Germline V gene lookup returns CDR1 KGHSH and CDR2 LQKENI. This CDR3 contains 17 residues. The CDR3, as DNA: TGTGCCAGCTCACCTGGGGCAGGGCTAGCTCAGCTCTACGAGCAGTACTTC. It yields the protein CASSPGAGLAQLYEQYF.

This chain uses TRBV7-7 with TRBJ2-7; D ambiguous. Germline lookup yields CDR1 SSHAT and CDR2 FNYEAQ (reference sequence). CDR3 length equals 14 residues. Trimming cost V 5 bases and J 0 bases, with 11 bases left between them. The CDR3 loop reads CASSRGRNSYEQYF. The CDR3 region has the DNA TGTGCCAGCAGCCGAGGACGGAACTCCTACGAGCAGTACTTC.

The chain couples TRBV30 to TRBJ1-6; possible D gene TRBD1, 5 bases. Germline assignment: CDR1 GTSNPN and CDR2 SVGIG (reference sequence). This CDR3 is built from 12 residues. Trimming removed 8 bases from V and 8 bases from J, with 13 bases in between. The CDR3 region has the DNA TGTGCCGGGGGATGGGCCCATTCACCCCTCCACTTT. Amino acids: CAGGWAHSPLHF.

The chain employs TRBV20-1 and TRBJ1-1; no firm D call. CDR1 is DFQATT, CDR2 SNEGSKA, per germline (reference sequence). The CDR3 length is 10 residues. Trimming cost V 5 bases and J 14 bases, with 15 bases left between them. CDR3 bases: TGCAGTGCTGGGCGAGAGGGCGGATTCTTT. Translated, it gives CSAGREGGFF.

The genes are TRBV5-1 and TRBJ2-7; 13 nucleotides agree with TRBD2. The V and J ends lost 0 bases and 0 bases, in that order; junction bases with no gene match: 6. CDR1 SGHRS and CDR2 YFSETQ come from the germline V gene. The CDR3 is made up of 18 amino acids. The CDR3 sequence is CASSLEGLAGLSSYEQYF. The DNA for the CDR3 is TGCGCCAGCAGCTTGGAGGGACTAGCGGGGTTAAGCTCCTACGAGCAGTACTTC.

The chain joins TRBV18 to TRBJ1-3, with a possible D match to TRBD1 (5 bases). V lost 5 bases and J 0 bases, leaving 8 bases between the germline ends. The CDR3 sequence is 14 residues long. Germline V CDR1 and CDR2: KGHSH, LQKENI. This chain's CDR3 is CASSETASGNTIYF. Here the CDR3 DNA reads TGTGCCAGCTCAGAGACAGCCTCTGGAAACACCATATATTTT.

The chain carries TRBV20-1 and TRBJ2-1, with D tentatively TRBD2 (6 bases). Between the trimmed V and J ends, which lost 4 bases and 15 bases, there was a span of 13 bases. The CDR3 length is 10 residues. In germline, CDR1 is DFQATT, CDR2 SNEGSKA (reference sequence). The CDR3 is CSAKPGLPFF. DNA for the CDR3: TGCAGTGCTAAGCCGGGACTGCCGTTCTTC.

The rearrangement joins TRBV11-3 to TRBJ2-1; D is possibly TRBD2 (8 bases). Looked up from germline, CDR1 is SGHNT and CDR2 is YENEEA. The CDR3 contains 18 residues. The V and J ends lost 5 bases and 5 bases respectively, with 25 bases between them. CDR3 loop: CASSPWAGGLAGHNEQFF. In DNA form, the CDR3 reads TGTGCCAGCAGCCCCTGGGCAGGGGGGCTAGCGGGTCACAATGAGCAGTTCTTC.

This rearrangement joins TRBV6-5 to TRBJ1-1; weak D call: TRBD1 (6 bases). This CDR3 region has 13 residues. V was shortened by 4 bases and J by 1 base, with 7 bases between the two germline ends. CDR1 MNHEY and CDR2 SVGAGI come from the germline V gene. This CDR3 is CASSSGQNTEAFF. CDR3 DNA sequence: TGTGCCAGCAGTTCGGGACAGAACACTGAAGCTTTCTTT.

This clone was observed a single time. V usage is TRBV29-1 and J usage is TRBJ1-1; D is perhaps TRBD1 (5 bases). Trimming left V 7 bases short and J 1 base short, with 10 bases between. Germline CDR1 is SQVTM and CDR2 is ANQGSEA. This CDR3 is 12 amino acids long. The CDR3 loop is CSGGGPNTEAFF. CDR3 in DNA: TGCAGCGGGGGGGGTCCGAACACTGAAGCTTTCTTT.

V and J are TRBV5-4 and TRBJ2-1; D unclear. CDR3 size: 16 residues. Germline V gene data show CDR1 as SGHNT and CDR2 as YYREEE (reference sequence). V lost 4 bases to trimming and J lost 5 bases, with 19 bases between them. CDR3 loop: CASSDLAPGSNNEQFF. CDR3 in DNA: TGTGCCAGCAGCGACCTCGCCCCTGGCTCTAACAATGAGCAGTTCTTC.

The J gene is TRBJ2-3, the V gene TRBV11-3; 12 bases fit TRBD2. V lost 5 bases and J lost 6; bases outside the gene matches: 6. Germline CDR1 reads SGHNT; CDR2 reads YENEEA. The CDR3 contains 15 residues. The DNA for the CDR3 is TGTGCCAGCAGCACCAGGACTAGCGGGAAGGATACGCAGTATTTT. Its protein product is CASSTRTSGKDTQYF.

CDR3 coding DNA: TGTGCCAGCAGCCCGACAGGGACCAACACCGGGGAGCTGTTTTTT. Amino acid sequence: CASSPTGTNTGELFF. This chain links TRBV7-2 with TRBJ2-2, with TRBD1 identical over 7 bases. This CDR3 is built from 15 residues. CDR1 and CDR2 from the germline V gene are SGHTA and FQGNSA. V shed 5 bases, J shed 2 bases, and the junction held 5 bases outside the gene matches.

This sequence joins TRBV4-2 and TRBJ1-1, with D uncertain. CDR1 and CDR2 from the germline V gene are LGHNA and YNFKEQ. CDR3 length: 13 amino acids. V was trimmed by 4 bases and J by 8 bases, leaving 14 bases between them. CDR3 DNA sequence: TGTGCCAGCAGCCTGCCCGGACGGGAAGAAGCTTTCTTT. Translated: CASSLPGREEAFF.

V and J are TRBV28 and TRBJ2-7; D is unresolved. The V end was cut by 3 bases, the J end by 3 bases, with 12 bases between. The length of the CDR3 is 14 residues. The germline V gene encodes CDR1 MDHEN and CDR2 SYDVKM. In nucleotides, the CDR3 is TGTGCCAGCAGTTTCGCCCGTGGGGACTACGAGCAGTACTTC. Protein: CASSFARGDYEQYF.

The chain has TRBV6-6 and TRBJ1-4; D may be TRBD1 (6 bases). Germline values: CDR1 MNHNY, CDR2 SVGAGI (reference sequence). The CDR3 is 13 residues long. V was pared by 8 bases and J by 11 bases, with 18 bases between. Written as DNA, the CDR3 is TGTGCCAGCCAATGGACAGTGGAGGAGAAACTGTTTTTT. Protein product: CASQWTVEEKLFF.

V usage is TRBV18 and J usage is TRBJ1-2, with 7 positions matching TRBD1. The V and J ends lost 3 bases and 3 bases, in that order; junction bases with no gene match: 4. Germline V lookup: CDR1 KGHSH, CDR2 LQKENI. This CDR3 comprises 14 residues. Here the CDR3 reads CASSPLGTDYGYTF. The DNA of the CDR3 is TGTGCCAGCTCACCCCTCGGGACAGACTATGGCTACACCTTC.

The chain is built from TRBV4-1 and TRBJ1-1; perhaps TRBD1 as D (6 bases). Trimming took 1 base from V and 7 from J, leaving 10 bases between them. Germline CDR1 MGHRA, CDR2 YSYEKL. This CDR3 region has 13 residues. This CDR3 reads CASSQARTVEAFF. The CDR3 DNA reads as TGCGCCAGCAGCCAAGCTCGGACAGTTGAAGCTTTCTTT.

The chain combines TRBV19 with TRBJ1-3; 7 nucleotides match TRBD1. V gave up 8 bases and J gave up 1 base; unmatched junction bases: 14. CDR1 is LNHDA, CDR2 SQIVND, per germline (reference sequence). The CDR3 covers 17 residues. The CDR3 sequence is CASRLNTGTESGNTIYF. In DNA form, the CDR3 reads TGTGCCAGTCGACTGAACACCGGGACAGAATCTGGAAACACCATATATTTT.

This rearrangement joins TRBV9 to TRBJ2-1; D is possibly TRBD2 (5 bases). Between the trimmed V and J ends, which lost 6 bases and 7 bases, there was a span of 20 bases. In germline, CDR1 is SGDLS, CDR2 YYNGEE. The CDR3 has 15 residues. CDR3 sequence reads: CASNFDPGWENEQFF. CDR3 sequence (DNA): TGTGCCAGCAACTTCGACCCGGGATGGGAGAATGAGCAGTTCTTC.

The chain is built from TRBV2 and TRBJ1-5, with no clear D. In germline, CDR1 is SNHLY, CDR2 FYNNEI. V dropped 4 bases and J dropped 0 bases, with 7 bases sitting between them. This CDR3 is 14 amino acids long. The CDR3 DNA reads as TGTGCCAGCAGTGCGGCGAATAGCAATCAGCCCCAGCATTTT. Protein product: CASSAANSNQPQHF.

The chain employs TRBV11-1 and TRBJ1-4; 9 nucleotides line up with TRBD1. After removal of 5 bases from V and 7 bases from J, the junction contained 8 bases not matched to a gene. This CDR3 has 15 amino acids. Germline-derived CDR1 and CDR2 are SGHAT and FQDESV (reference sequence). The CDR3: CASSQPTGGLEKLFF. In nucleotides, the CDR3 is TGTGCCAGCAGCCAACCGACAGGGGGACTTGAAAAACTGTTTTTT. Looking up the rest from reference TRBV11-1 and TRBJ1-4 gives the full variable domain: EAEVAQSPRYKITEKSQAVAFWCDPISGHATLYWYRQILGQGPELLVQFQDESVVDDSQLPKDRFSAERLKGVDSTLKIQPAELGDSAMYLCASSQPTGGLEKLFFGSGTQLSVL.

The rearrangement joins TRBV23-1 to TRBJ1-5; D not certain. TRBV23-1 belongs to the ORF category, with a function that is uncertain. CDR3 length: 16 amino acids. V lost 0 bases, J lost 4 bases, and 13 bases lay in between. Here the CDR3 DNA reads TGCGCCAGCAGTCAATCCCTCCCAAGGGCGAATCAGCCCCAGCATTTT. This encodes CASSQSLPRANQPQHF.

This sequence joins TRBV7-9 and TRBJ1-1; 7 bases are shared with TRBD1. After removal of 5 bases from V and 10 bases from J, the junction contained 10 bases not matched to a gene. CDR1 SEHNR and CDR2 FQNEAQ come from the germline V gene (reference sequence). This CDR3 comprises 13 residues. The DNA of the CDR3 is TGTGCCAGCAGCGGCGATTGGACAGGAAGAGCTTTCTTT. It yields the protein CASSGDWTGRAFF.

CDR3 sequence reads: CSVGLAVQETQYF. The CDR3 DNA follows: TGCAGCGTTGGACTAGCGGTTCAAGAGACCCAGTACTTC. This rearrangement joins TRBV29-1 to TRBJ2-5, with 9 bases identical to TRBD2. The germline CDR1 and CDR2 sequences are SQVTM and ANQGSEA. The V and J ends lost 4 bases and 2 bases, in that order; junction bases with no gene match: 2. CDR3 length: 13 amino acids.

The chain employs TRBV11-1 and TRBJ2-1, with 9 bases identical to TRBD1. CDR1 and CDR2 (germline): SGHAT, FQDESV (reference sequence). With 5 bases clipped from V and 9 bases from J, the junction kept 8 bases outside the gene matches. CDR3 length: 14 residues. The CDR3 sequence is CASSPGQGLSEQFF. CDR3 nucleotides: TGTGCCAGCAGCCCGGGACAGGGTTTAAGTGAGCAGTTCTTC.

The J gene is TRBJ2-5, the V gene TRBV6-1, with TRBD1 matching over 8 bases. Germline V gene data show CDR1 as MNHNS and CDR2 as SASEGT. The CDR3 loop spans 15 amino acids. V dropped 5 bases and J dropped 5; count of bases not matched to a gene: 10. In nucleotides, the CDR3 is TGTGCCAGCAGTTTCTTGGGGACAGGCGGGGAGACCCAGTACTTC. It specifies CASSFLGTGGETQYF.

CDR3 nucleotide sequence: TGTGCCCCAGAGCAGACTAGCGGGAGAGAGGGGACCTACGAGCAGTACTTC. The encoded protein is CAPEQTSGREGTYEQYF. The chain employs TRBV10-3 and TRBJ2-7; 12 bases are a match to TRBD2. Germline CDR1 ENHRY, CDR2 SYGVKD. The CDR3 totals 17 residues. The J segment lost 2 bases and the V segment lost 11 bases, leaving 16 bases of the junction unmatched.